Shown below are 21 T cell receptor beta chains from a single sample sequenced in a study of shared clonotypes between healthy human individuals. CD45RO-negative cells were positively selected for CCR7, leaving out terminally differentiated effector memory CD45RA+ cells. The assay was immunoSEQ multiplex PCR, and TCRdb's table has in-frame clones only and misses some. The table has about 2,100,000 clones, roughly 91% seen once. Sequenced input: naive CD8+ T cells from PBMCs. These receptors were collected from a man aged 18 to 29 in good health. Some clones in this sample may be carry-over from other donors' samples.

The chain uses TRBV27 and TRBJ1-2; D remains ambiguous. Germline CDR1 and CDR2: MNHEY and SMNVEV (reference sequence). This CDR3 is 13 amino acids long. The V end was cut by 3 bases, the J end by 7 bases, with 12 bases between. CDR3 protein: CASSFVGSSGYTF. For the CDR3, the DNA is TGTGCCAGCAGTTTCGTGGGTAGTAGTGGCTACACCTTC.

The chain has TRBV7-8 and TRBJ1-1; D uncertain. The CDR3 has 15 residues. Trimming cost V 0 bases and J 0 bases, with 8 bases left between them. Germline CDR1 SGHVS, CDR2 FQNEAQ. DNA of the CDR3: TGTGCCAGCAGCTTAGCTGCGGGGTTGAACACTGAAGCTTTCTTT. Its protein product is CASSLAAGLNTEAFF.

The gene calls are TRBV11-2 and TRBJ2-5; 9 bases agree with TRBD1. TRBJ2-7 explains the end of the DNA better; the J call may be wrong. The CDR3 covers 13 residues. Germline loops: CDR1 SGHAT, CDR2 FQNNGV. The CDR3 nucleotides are TGTGCCAGCAGCTTCGGGACAGGGTACGAGCAGTACTTC. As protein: CASSFGTGYEQYF.

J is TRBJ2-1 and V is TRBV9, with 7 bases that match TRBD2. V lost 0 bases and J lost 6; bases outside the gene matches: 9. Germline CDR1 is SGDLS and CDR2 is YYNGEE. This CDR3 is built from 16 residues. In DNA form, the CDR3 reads TGTGCCAGCAGCGTAGCCAGAACGGGAGGTCCCAATGAGCAGTTCTTC. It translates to CASSVARTGGPNEQFF.

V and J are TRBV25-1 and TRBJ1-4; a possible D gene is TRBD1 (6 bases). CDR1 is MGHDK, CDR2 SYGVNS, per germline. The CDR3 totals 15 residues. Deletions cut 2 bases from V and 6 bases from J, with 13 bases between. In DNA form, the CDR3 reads TGTGCCAGCAGTGAAAGGGCAGGGGCGGATGAAAAACTGTTTTTT. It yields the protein CASSERAGADEKLFF.

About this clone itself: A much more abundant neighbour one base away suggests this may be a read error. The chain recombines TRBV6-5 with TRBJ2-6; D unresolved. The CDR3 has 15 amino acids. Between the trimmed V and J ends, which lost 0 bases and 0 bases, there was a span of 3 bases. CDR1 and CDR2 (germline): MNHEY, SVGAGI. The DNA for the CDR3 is TGTGCCAGCAGTTACTCGGGCTCTGGGGCCAACGTCCTGACTTTC. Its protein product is CASSYSGSGANVLTF.

The chain's CDR3 is CASSSDVRAGVGGSYEQYF. CDR3 nucleotide sequence: TGTGCCAGCAGCAGCGACGTCCGAGCGGGAGTGGGGGGCTCCTACGAGCAGTACTTC. This chain connects TRBV28 to TRBJ2-7; 8 bases fit TRBD2. The CDR3 totals 19 residues. V shed 6 bases, J shed 0 bases, and the junction held 19 bases outside the gene matches. Germline V gives CDR1 MDHEN, CDR2 SYDVKM.

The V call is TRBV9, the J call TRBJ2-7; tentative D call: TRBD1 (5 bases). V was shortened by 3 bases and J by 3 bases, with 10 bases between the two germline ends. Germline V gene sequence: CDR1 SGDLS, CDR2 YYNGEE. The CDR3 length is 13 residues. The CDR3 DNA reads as TGTGCCAGCAGCGCCGGACACGGCTACGAGCAGTACTTC. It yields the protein CASSAGHGYEQYF.

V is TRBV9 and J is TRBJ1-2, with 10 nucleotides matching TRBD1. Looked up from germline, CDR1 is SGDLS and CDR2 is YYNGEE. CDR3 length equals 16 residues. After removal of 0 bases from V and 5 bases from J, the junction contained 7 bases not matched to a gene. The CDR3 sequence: CASSVGPGQGSYGYTF. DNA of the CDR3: TGTGCCAGCAGCGTAGGGCCGGGACAGGGGTCATATGGCTACACCTTC. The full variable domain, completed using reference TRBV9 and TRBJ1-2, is DSGVTQTPKHLITATGQRVTLRCSPRSGDLSVYWYQQSLDQGLQFLIQYYNGEERAKGNILERFSAQQFPDLHSELNLSSLELGDSALYFCASSVGPGQGSYGYTFGSGTRLTVV.

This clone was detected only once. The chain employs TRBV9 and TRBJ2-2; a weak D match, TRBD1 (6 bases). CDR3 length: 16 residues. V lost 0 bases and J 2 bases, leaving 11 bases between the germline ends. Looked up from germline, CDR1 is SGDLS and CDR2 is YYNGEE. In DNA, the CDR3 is TGTGCCAGCAGCGTAGTTTGGGGGCGAAACACCGGGGAGCTGTTTTTT. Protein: CASSVVWGRNTGELFF.

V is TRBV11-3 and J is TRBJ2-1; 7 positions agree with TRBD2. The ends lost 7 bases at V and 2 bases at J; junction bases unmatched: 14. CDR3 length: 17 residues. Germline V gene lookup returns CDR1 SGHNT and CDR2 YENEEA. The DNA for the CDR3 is TGTGCCAGCATCTTCGGCGGGAGTAGAACACCCTACAATGAGCAGTTCTTC. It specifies CASIFGGSRTPYNEQFF. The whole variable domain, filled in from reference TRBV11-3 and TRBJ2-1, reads EAGVVQSPRYKIIEKKQPVAFWCNPISGHNTLYWYLQNLGQGPELLIRYENEEAVDDSQLPKDRFSAERLKGVDSTLKIQPAELGDSAVYLCASIFGGSRTPYNEQFFGPGTRLTVL.

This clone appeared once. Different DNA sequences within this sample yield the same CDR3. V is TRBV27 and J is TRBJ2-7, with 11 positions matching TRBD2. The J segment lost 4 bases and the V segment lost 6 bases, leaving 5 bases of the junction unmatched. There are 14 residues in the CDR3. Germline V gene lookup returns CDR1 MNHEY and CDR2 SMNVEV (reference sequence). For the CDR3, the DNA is TGTGCCAGCAGCTCCGGGACTAGCGGTTACGAGCAGTACTTC. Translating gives CASSSGTSGYEQYF.

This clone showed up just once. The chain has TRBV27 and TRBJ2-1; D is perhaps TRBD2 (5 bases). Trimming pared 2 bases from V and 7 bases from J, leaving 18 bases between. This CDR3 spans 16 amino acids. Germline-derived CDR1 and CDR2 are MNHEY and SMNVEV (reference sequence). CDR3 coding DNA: TGTGCCAGCAGTTTAAGTCCCAAGCGGCTGAGGAATGAGCAGTTCTTC. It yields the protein CASSLSPKRLRNEQFF.

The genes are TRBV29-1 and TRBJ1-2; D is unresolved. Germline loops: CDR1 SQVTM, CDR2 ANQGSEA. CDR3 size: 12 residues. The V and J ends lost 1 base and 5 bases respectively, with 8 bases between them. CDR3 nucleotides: TGCAGCGTTGAAGGCACGCCATATGGCTACACCTTC. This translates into CSVEGTPYGYTF. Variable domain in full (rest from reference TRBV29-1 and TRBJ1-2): SAVISQKPSRDICQRGTSLTIQCQVDSQVTMMFWYRQQPGQSLTLIATANQGSEATYESGFVIDKFPISRPNLTFSTLTVSNMSPEDSSIYLCSVEGTPYGYTFGSGTRLTVV.

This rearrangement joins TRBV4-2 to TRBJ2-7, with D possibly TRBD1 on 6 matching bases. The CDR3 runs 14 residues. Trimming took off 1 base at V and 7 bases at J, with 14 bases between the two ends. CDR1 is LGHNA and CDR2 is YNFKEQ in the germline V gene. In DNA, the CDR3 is TGTGCCAGCAGCCAAGGACAGGACTGGAGAGAGCAGTACTTC. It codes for CASSQGQDWREQYF.

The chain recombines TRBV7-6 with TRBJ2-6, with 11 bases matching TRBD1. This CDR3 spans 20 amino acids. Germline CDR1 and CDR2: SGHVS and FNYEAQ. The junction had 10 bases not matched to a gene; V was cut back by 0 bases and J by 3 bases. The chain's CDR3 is CASSLALIGQGAYGANVLTF. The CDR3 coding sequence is TGTGCCAGCAGCTTAGCGCTAATAGGACAGGGGGCATATGGGGCCAACGTCCTGACTTTC.

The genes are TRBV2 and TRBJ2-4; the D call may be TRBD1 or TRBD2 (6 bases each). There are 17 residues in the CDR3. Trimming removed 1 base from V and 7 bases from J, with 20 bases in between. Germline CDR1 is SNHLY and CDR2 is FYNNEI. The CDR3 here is CASSEEGVGSRRNIQYF. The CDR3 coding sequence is TGTGCCAGCAGTGAAGAGGGGGTCGGGAGTAGGAGGAACATTCAGTACTTC. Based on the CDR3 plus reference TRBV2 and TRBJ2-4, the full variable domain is EPEVTQTPSHQVTQMGQEVILRCVPISNHLYFYWYRQILGQKVEFLVSFYNNEISEKSEIFDDQFSVERPDGSNFTLKIRSTKLEDSAMYFCASSEEGVGSRRNIQYFGAGTRLSVL.

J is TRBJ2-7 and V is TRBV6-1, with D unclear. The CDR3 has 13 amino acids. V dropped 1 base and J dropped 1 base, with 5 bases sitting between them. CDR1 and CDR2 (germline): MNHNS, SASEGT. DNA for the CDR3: TGTGCCAGCAGTGAAGAACTGTCCTACGAGCAGTACTTC. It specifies CASSEELSYEQYF.

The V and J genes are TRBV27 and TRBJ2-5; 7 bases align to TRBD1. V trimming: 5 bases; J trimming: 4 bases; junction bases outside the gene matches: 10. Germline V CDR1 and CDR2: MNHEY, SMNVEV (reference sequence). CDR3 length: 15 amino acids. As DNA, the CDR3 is TGTGCCAGCAGTAGCAGACAGGGCCGGGGAGAGACCCAGTACTTC. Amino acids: CASSSRQGRGETQYF.

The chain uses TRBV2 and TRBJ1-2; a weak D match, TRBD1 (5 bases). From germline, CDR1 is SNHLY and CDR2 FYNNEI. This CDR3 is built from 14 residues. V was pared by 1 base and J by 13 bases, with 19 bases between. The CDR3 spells CASSEVGDPGGATF. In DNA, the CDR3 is TGTGCCAGCAGTGAAGTTGGGGACCCAGGAGGCGCCACCTTC. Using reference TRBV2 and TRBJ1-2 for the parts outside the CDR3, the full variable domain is EPEVTQTPSHQVTQMGQEVILRCVPISNHLYFYWYRQILGQKVEFLVSFYNNEISEKSEIFDDQFSVERPDGSNFTLKIRSTKLEDSAMYFCASSEVGDPGGATFGSGTRLTVV.

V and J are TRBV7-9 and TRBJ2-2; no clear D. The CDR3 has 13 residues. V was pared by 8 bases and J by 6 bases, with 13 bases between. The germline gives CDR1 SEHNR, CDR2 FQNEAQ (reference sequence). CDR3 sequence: CASRPGDAGELFF. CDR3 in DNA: TGTGCCAGCCGCCCGGGTGATGCCGGGGAGCTGTTTTTT.